Listed below are T cell receptor beta chains from one sample, sequenced in a study of tumor-infiltrating lymphocytes in oesophageal squamous cell carcinoma. TCRdb itself ran the PCR reads through MiXCR, one entry per CDR3 protein. The sample holds 15,000 or so distinct CDR3 sequences, around 48% seen once. Sequenced material: esophageal tumor tissue. All receptors come from a female donor with esophageal squamous cell carcinoma. Both conserved end residues are part of each CDR3. A D gene is named only where the DNA matches it firmly. Rows may omit the clone size; those that give it use once, few, many or a size class.

clone size,J gene,V gene,D gene,CDR3 DNA,CDR3 protein
large,TRBJ2-5,TRBV7-7,NA,TGTGCTAGCAGCTTAGGGTCCGGACGGGAGACCCAGTACTTC,CASSLGSGRETQYF
many,TRBJ1-1,TRBV10-1,NA,TGCGCCAGCAACCGGACCGGGAGGACTGAAGCTTTCTTT,CASNRTGRTEAFF
NA,TRBJ2-3,TRBV6-6,TRBD1,TGTGCCAGCGAGGGACGGACAGGGGGCGCGGATACGCAGTATTTT,CASEGRTGGADTQYF
NA,TRBJ2-5,TRBV24-1,NA,TGTGCCACCAGTGAGGGGACACCGAAGAAGCAGTACTTC,CATSEGTPKKQYF
many,TRBJ2-5,TRBV7-8,TRBD1,TGTGCCAGCAGTTCGGACAGGGACGGTGAGCAGTACTTC,CASSSDRDGEQYF
NA,TRBJ2-7,TRBV7-2,TRBD2,TGTGCCAGCAGCTCACTAGCGGGAGCGGTCGAGCAGTACTTC,CASSSLAGAVEQYF
NA,TRBJ2-5,TRBV6-6,TRBD1,TGTGCCAGCAGTTACGAGACAGGGCCATTGAAGACCCAGTACTTC,CASSYETGPLKTQYF
NA,TRBJ2-2,TRBV11-1,TRBD1,TGTGCCAGCAGCTCCGGGACAGGGGCGAACACCGGGGAGCTGTTTTTT,CASSSGTGANTGELFF
medium-sized,TRBJ2-5,TRBV11-2,TRBD2,TGTGCCAGCAGTCTAGGATCGAGGTCTAGCGGGGAGACCCAGTACTTC,CASSLGSRSSGETQYF
many,TRBJ1-4,TRBV7-8,TRBD1,TGTGCCAGCAGCTTACTGACAGGGGGGAAACTGTTTTTT,CASSLLTGGKLFF
NA,TRBJ2-1,TRBV6-1,TRBD1,TGTGCCAGCAGACCGACAGGGTTGTTTAATGAGCAGTTCTTC,CASRPTGLFNEQFF
once,TRBJ2-1,TRBV7-9,NA,TGTGCCAGCACAATGGGCGGGTTCTACAATGAGCAGTTCTTC,CASTMGGFYNEQFF
NA,TRBJ2-3,TRBV5-1,NA,TGCGCCAGCAGCTTGAATAACAGGAACACCGGGGAGCTGTATTTT,CASSLNNRNTGELYF
many,TRBJ1-1,TRBV12-3/TRBV12-4,TRBD1,TGTGCCAGCAGTTGGACAGGATCAGGTGAAGCTTTCTTT,CASSWTGSGEAFF
many,TRBJ2-2,TRBV7-9,TRBD2,TGTGCCAGCAGATGGGGACTAGCGGGGTCGAACACCGGGGAGCTGTTTTTT,CASRWGLAGSNTGELFF
NA,TRBJ2-3,TRBV7-6,TRBD2,TGTGCCAGCAGCCTCGGACTAGCGGGAGGGCAAGTCACAGATACGCAGTATTTT,CASSLGLAGGQVTDTQYF
many,TRBJ1-5,TRBV5-1,TRBD1,TGCGCCAGCAGCACAGACAGGGGGCGCGGAAGCAATCAGCCCCAGCATTTT,CASSTDRGRGSNQPQHF
NA,TRBJ2-7,TRBV7-6,TRBD1,TGTGCCAGCAGCCCTACAGGGGGCTACGAGCAGTACTTC,CASSPTGGYEQYF
NA,TRBJ2-1,TRBV5-1,TRBD1,TGCGCCAGCAGCTGGACAGGGTCGAATGAGCAGTTCTTC,CASSWTGSNEQFF
NA,TRBJ2-1,TRBV24-1,NA,TGTGCCACCAGTGATAATAGCGCGAACTACAATGAGCAGTTCTTC,CATSDNSANYNEQFF
NA,TRBJ1-1,TRBV28,NA,TGTGCCAGCAGTTTTCCGGGCTTGACGTACACTGAAGCTTTCTTT,CASSFPGLTYTEAFF
many,TRBJ2-7,TRBV7-2,TRBD2,TGTGCCAGCAGCTTACGTGCCCTCGGGGGGGCGAACTCCGGGTCCTACGAGCAGTACTTC,CASSLRALGGANSGSYEQYF
medium-sized,TRBJ1-4,TRBV6-1,NA,TGTGCCAGCAGTGTACTACACGAGGCAACTAATGAAAAACTGTTTTTT,CASSVLHEATNEKLFF
NA,TRBJ2-7,TRBV7-2,TRBD2,TGTGCCAGCAGTTTCGCCGGGACTAGCATCGCCTACGAGCAGTACTTC,CASSFAGTSIAYEQYF
NA,TRBJ2-3,TRBV7-9,NA,TGTGCCAGCAGCCAGGGGACCCTCGCGAGTTCTGTCACAGATACGCAGTATTTT,CASSQGTLASSVTDTQYF
NA,TRBJ2-7,TRBV7-8,TRBD2,TGTGCCAGCAGCTTAAGACCAGCGGGAGGCGGTAGAAACGAGCAGTACTTC,CASSLRPAGGGRNEQYF
NA,TRBJ1-5,TRBV12-3/TRBV12-4,NA,TGTGCCAGCAAGTCGAAGGGGGATCAGCCCCAGCATTTT,CASKSKGDQPQHF
few,TRBJ2-1,TRBV7-3,TRBD2,TGTGCCAGCAGCATTACCGGCGGGAGCAATGAGCAGTTCTTC,CASSITGGSNEQFF
NA,TRBJ2-3,TRBV6-1,NA,TGTGCCACCCAAAAGGGGCAGATCACAGATACGCAGTATTTT,CATQKGQITDTQYF
NA,TRBJ1-3,TRBV10-3,NA,TGTGCCATCAGTGAGTCAGGAGTCTTCTCTGGAAACACCATATATTTT,CAISESGVFSGNTIYF
few,TRBJ2-6,TRBV7-8,TRBD2,TGTGCCAGCAGCTTGGGACTAGCGGGAGCTGGGGCCAACGTCCTGACTTTC,CASSLGLAGAGANVLTF
NA,TRBJ2-7,TRBV6-1,NA,TGTGCCAGCAGTTCTCCGACAGGAATGGATTCACCCCTCCACTTC,CASSSPTGMDSPLHF
NA,TRBJ2-1,TRBV5-3,NA,TGTGCCAGCAGCGCCGTAACTAGCATCTTTTCCAATGAGCAGTTCTTC,CASSAVTSIFSNEQFF
NA,TRBJ2-6,TRBV28,NA,TGTGCCAGCAGTTCAACAAAGCCTGGGGCCAACGTCCTGACTTTC,CASSSTKPGANVLTF
many,TRBJ2-1,TRBV5-1,TRBD2,TGCGCCAGCAGCTTGTCTAGCGGGGGGATCAATGAGCAGTTCTTC,CASSLSSGGINEQFF
NA,TRBJ2-1,TRBV7-9,NA,TGTGCCAGCAGCTTAGGGCGGCAGGTTACGGGTGAGCAGTTCTTC,CASSLGRQVTGEQFF
NA,TRBJ2-5,TRBV28,NA,TGTGCCAGCAGCCCCTGGTCAAACTCCTACAATGAGCAGTACTTC,CASSPWSNSYNEQYF
NA,TRBJ2-3,TRBV7-8,NA,TGTGCCAGCAGGCCGGACACTTCTACCACAGATACGCAGTATTTT,CASRPDTSTTDTQYF
few,TRBJ2-4,TRBV7-8,NA,TGTGCCAGCAGCAAAGACGGGATACTAGCCAAAAACATTCAGTACTTC,CASSKDGILAKNIQYF
large,TRBJ2-1,TRBV6-6,TRBD1,TGTGCCAGCAGTTACGGACAGGGCGGCGGTGAGCAGTTCTTC,CASSYGQGGGEQFF
many,TRBJ1-1,TRBV4-3,NA,TGCGCCAGCAGCCAAGATTTTCCGGCAGTGAACACTGAAGCTTTCTTT,CASSQDFPAVNTEAFF
medium-sized,TRBJ1-1,TRBV12-3/TRBV12-4,NA,TGTGCCAGCAGTATCGTACAGGGAGAATGGGTTGAAGCTTTCTTT,CASSIVQGEWVEAFF
NA,TRBJ2-1,TRBV7-9,TRBD2,TGTGCCAGCAGCTTAGGACACCCGGGGGGACGCTCACCCCTCCACTTC,CASSLGHPGGRSPLHF
NA,TRBJ2-1,TRBV10-3,TRBD1,TGTGCCGCCAATACCGGGACAGGGGGTCCAGGGCAGTTCTTC,CAANTGTGGPGQFF